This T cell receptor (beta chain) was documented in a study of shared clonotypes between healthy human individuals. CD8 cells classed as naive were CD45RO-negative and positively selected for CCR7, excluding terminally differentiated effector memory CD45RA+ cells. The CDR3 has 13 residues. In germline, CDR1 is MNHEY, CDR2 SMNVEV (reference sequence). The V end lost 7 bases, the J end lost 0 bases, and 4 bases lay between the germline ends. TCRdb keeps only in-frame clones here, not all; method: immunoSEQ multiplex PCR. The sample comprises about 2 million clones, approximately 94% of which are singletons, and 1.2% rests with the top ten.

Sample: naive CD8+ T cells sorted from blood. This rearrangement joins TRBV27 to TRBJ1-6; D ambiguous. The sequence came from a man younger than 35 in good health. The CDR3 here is CASTDSYNSPLHF. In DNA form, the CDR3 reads TGTGCCAGCACCGACTCCTATAATTCACCCCTCCACTTT.